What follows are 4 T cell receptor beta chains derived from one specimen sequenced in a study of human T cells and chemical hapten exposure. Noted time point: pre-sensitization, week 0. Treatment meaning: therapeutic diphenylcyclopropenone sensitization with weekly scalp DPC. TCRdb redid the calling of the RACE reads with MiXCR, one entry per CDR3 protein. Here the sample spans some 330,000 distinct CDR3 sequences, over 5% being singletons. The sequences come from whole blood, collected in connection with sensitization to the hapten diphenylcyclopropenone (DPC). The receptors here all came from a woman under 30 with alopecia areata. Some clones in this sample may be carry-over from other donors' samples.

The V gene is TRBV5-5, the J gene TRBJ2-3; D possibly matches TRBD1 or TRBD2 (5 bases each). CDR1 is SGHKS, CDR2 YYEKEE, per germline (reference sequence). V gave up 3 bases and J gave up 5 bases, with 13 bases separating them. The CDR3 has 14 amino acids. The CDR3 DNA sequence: TGTGCCAGCAGCTCTAGGGCTGGGGGAGATACGCAGTATTTT. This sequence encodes CASSSRAGGDTQYF.

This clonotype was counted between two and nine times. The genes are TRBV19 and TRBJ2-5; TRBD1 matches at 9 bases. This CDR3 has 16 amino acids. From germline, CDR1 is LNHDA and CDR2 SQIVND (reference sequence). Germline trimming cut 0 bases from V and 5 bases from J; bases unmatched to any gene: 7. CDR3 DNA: TGTGCCAGTAGTATAGATGGGGGGACAGGGTCGGAGACCCAGTACTTC. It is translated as CASSIDGGTGSETQYF.

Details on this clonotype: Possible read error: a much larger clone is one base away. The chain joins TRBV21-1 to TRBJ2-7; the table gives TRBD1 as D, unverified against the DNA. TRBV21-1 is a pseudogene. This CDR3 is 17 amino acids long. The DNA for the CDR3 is TGTGCCAGCAGCAAAACAATGGTTTCGGGGGAGTGGTACGAGCAGTACTTC. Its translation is CASSKTMVSGEWYEQYF.

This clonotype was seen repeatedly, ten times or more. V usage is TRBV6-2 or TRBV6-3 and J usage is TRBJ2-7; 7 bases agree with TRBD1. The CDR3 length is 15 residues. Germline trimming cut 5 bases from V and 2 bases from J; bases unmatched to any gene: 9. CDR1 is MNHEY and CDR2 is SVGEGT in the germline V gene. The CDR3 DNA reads TGTGCCAGCAGTCCGACAGGGAACCCCACCTACGAGCAGTACTTC. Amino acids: CASSPTGNPTYEQYF.